The clone carrying this T cell receptor beta chain was observed a single time. As yet, its antigen is unknown. The data were obtained in a study of T cell responses to AZD1222 COVID-19 vaccine. Study at large: Pooled samples include second doses given at about 4 or 12 weeks.

The CDR3 has 12 amino acids. Germline V gene data show CDR1 as LGHDT and CDR2 as YNNKEL (reference sequence). With 0 bases removed from V and 5 bases from J, the gap between germline ends came to 4 bases. Points from the study as a whole: The repertoires were collected only after the peak T cell response. The donor cohort was predominantly white British with a female majority, and clonal diversity may have been underestimated. Within unmutated variant regions lay the reported targets of nearly half of spike-specific TCRs.

Data came from immunoSEQ multiplex PCR; TCRdb stores just in-frame clones and leaves some out. Of some 200,000 clones in the sample, approximately 91% were seen once. Here the sequenced sample was peripheral blood, taken on day 0 of AZD1222 vaccination. This receptor was taken from an adult in good health. This sequence joins TRBV3-1 (or the pseudogene TRBV3-2) and TRBJ1-1; no firm D call. CDR3 region: CASSQDWTEAFF. The CDR3 coding sequence is TGTGCCAGCAGCCAAGATTGGACTGAAGCTTTCTTT.